Each of the 20 T cell receptor beta chains below was sequenced from the same sample in a study of shared clonotypes between healthy human individuals. Clones were sequenced by immunoSEQ multiplex PCR, and TCRdb holds only the in-frame ones, with some missing. The data contain more than 2 million clones, 85% to 95% of them singletons. The sample consisted of naive CD4+ T cells sorted from blood. As for subset: CD45RA+ positively selected. The receptors were gathered from a man between 18 and 29 years old in good health.

V gene TRBV6-6 combines with J gene TRBJ1-3; 11 bases are a match to TRBD1. This CDR3 contains 14 residues. Germline loops: CDR1 MNHNY, CDR2 SVGAGI (reference sequence). The J segment lost 6 bases and the V segment lost 4 bases, leaving 2 bases of the junction unmatched. The CDR3, as DNA: TGTGCCAGCAGTTGGGGACAGGGGGTAAACACCATATATTTT. Residues: CASSWGQGVNTIYF.

This clone was detected only once. The chain combines TRBV10-3 with TRBJ1-1; D is possibly TRBD1 (6 bases). The V end lost 2 bases, the J end lost 2 bases, and 12 bases lay between the germline ends. CDR1 ENHRY and CDR2 SYGVKD come from the germline V gene. The CDR3 sequence is 15 residues long. For the CDR3, the DNA is TGTGCCATCAGTGAGGGAGGGGGAATTAACACTGAAGCTTTCTTT. It yields the protein CAISEGGGINTEAFF.

The CDR3 reads CAIKDDEQYF. In DNA form, the CDR3 reads TGTGCCATCAAAGACGACGAGCAGTACTTC. V and J are TRBV10-3 and TRBJ2-7; D is unclear. V lost 7 bases and J lost 5, with 6 bases in between. From germline, CDR1 is ENHRY and CDR2 SYGVKD. This CDR3 spans 10 amino acids.

The chain is built from TRBV2 and TRBJ2-7; 9 bases fit TRBD2. The CDR3 runs to 15 residues. Germline V gene data show CDR1 as SNHLY and CDR2 as FYNNEI. V lost 9 bases, J lost 6 bases, and 15 bases stayed unmatched. The CDR3 loop is CASAPSGLATREQYF. In DNA, the CDR3 is TGTGCCAGTGCCCCCAGCGGACTAGCGACCCGCGAGCAGTACTTC.

J is TRBJ2-1 and V is TRBV28; 10 positions match TRBD2. Germline-derived CDR1 and CDR2 are MDHEN and SYDVKM. The trim removed 3 bases at V and 8 bases at J, leaving 7 bases unmatched. The length of the CDR3 is 15 residues. The CDR3 DNA follows: TGTGCCAGCAGTTTCAATAGCGGGAGGCTCGATGAGCAGTTCTTC. Encoded protein: CASSFNSGRLDEQFF.

Notes on this clone: This same CDR3 is encoded by further DNA sequences in the sample. The J gene is TRBJ2-7, the V gene TRBV6-5; TRBD1 or TRBD2 may be the D gene (5 bases each). Germline CDR1 is MNHEY and CDR2 is SVGAGI. V lost 5 bases to trimming and J lost 0 bases, with 8 bases between them. This CDR3 spans 13 amino acids. The CDR3 spells CASSGGPSYEQYF. CDR3 sequence (DNA): TGTGCCAGCAGTGGGGGACCCTCCTACGAGCAGTACTTC.

The CDR3 DNA follows: TGTGCCAGTTCAAGGGAAGGGGCGAATTCACCCCTCCACTTT. Translating it yields CASSREGANSPLHF. V and J are TRBV19 and TRBJ1-6; D is perhaps TRBD1 (5 bases). V was cut by 8 bases and J by 7 bases, with 15 bases left in between. CDR3 size: 14 residues. The germline CDR1 and CDR2 sequences are LNHDA and SQIVND (reference sequence).

Regarding this clone: At the DNA level, this CDR3 is encoded by other sequences in the same sample as well. The V gene is TRBV2, the J gene TRBJ2-2; TRBD1 might be the D (6 bases). This CDR3 is 14 amino acids long. V lost 5 bases to trimming and J lost 1 base, with 8 bases between them. Germline V gives CDR1 SNHLY, CDR2 FYNNEI. The CDR3: CASSPQGNTGELFF. CDR3 DNA: TGTGCCAGCAGTCCACAGGGGAACACCGGGGAGCTGTTTTTT.

This clone was picked up one time. V gene TRBV18 combines with J gene TRBJ2-7, with D maybe TRBD2 (5 bases). There are 12 residues in the CDR3. The V gene's germline CDR1 is KGHSH and CDR2 LQKENI. Trimming took off 6 bases at V and 3 bases at J, with 9 bases between the two ends. The CDR3 DNA reads as TGTGCCAGCTCGTCCGGGGACTACGAGCAGTACTTC. It encodes CASSSGDYEQYF.

This clone was recorded only once. The genes are TRBV5-6 and TRBJ2-5; 9 nucleotides agree with TRBD1. Germline loops: CDR1 SGHDT, CDR2 YYEEEE. This CDR3 has 15 residues. V gave up 4 bases and J gave up 4 bases; unmatched junction bases: 8. This CDR3 is CASSKDRGVGETQYF. The CDR3 DNA follows: TGTGCCAGCAGCAAGGACAGGGGTGTTGGAGAGACCCAGTACTTC.

With regard to this clone: This could be a read error, since a much larger clone is one nucleotide away. At the DNA level, this CDR3 is encoded by other sequences in the same sample as well. This chain connects TRBV7-9 to TRBJ1-1; D remains ambiguous. V was clipped by 2 bases and J by 2 bases, with 6 bases between them. CDR1 is SEHNR, CDR2 FQNEAQ, per germline (reference sequence). The CDR3 covers 13 residues. The CDR3 DNA reads as TGTGCCAGCAGCTTACAAGAAAACACTGAAGCTTTCTTT. As protein: CASSLQENTEAFF. The full variable domain, rest sourced from reference TRBV7-9 and TRBJ1-1, is DTGVSQNPRHKITKRGQNVTFRCDPISEHNRLYWYRQTLGQGPEFLTYFQNEAQLEKSRLLSDRFSAERPKGSFSTLEIQRTEQGDSAMYLCASSLQENTEAFFGQGTRLTVV.

The rearrangement uses TRBV5-1 and TRBJ2-7; 7 nucleotides align to TRBD2. The V and J ends lost 3 bases and 0 bases, in that order; junction bases with no gene match: 9. Looked up from germline, CDR1 is SGHRS and CDR2 is YFSETQ. The CDR3 is 16 amino acids. DNA of the CDR3: TGCGCCAGCAGCTCTTCGCTAGCGGAGGCCTCCTACGAGCAGTACTTC. Translation gives CASSSSLAEASYEQYF.

Notes on this clone: The sample carries other DNA sequences with the same CDR3. The chain uses TRBV7-2 and TRBJ2-7; 7 positions agree with TRBD2. The J segment lost 0 bases and the V segment lost 1 base, leaving 0 bases of the junction unmatched. This CDR3 spans 14 amino acids. Germline values: CDR1 SGHTA, CDR2 FQGNSA. CDR3 region: CASSLGGGSYEQYF. CDR3 nucleotides: TGTGCCAGCAGCTTAGGCGGGGGCTCCTACGAGCAGTACTTC.

To note about this clone: This may be a read error: a much more frequent sequence differs by one nucleotide. The same CDR3 also results from other DNA sequences found in this sample. V is TRBV20-1 and J is TRBJ2-5; D call uncertain. CDR1 DFQATT and CDR2 SNEGSKA come from the germline V gene (reference sequence). The V gene lost 0 bases and the J gene lost 5 bases, with 4 bases spanning the gap. CDR3 length equals 11 residues. The CDR3 here is CSARDWETQYF. CDR3 sequence (DNA): TGCAGTGCTAGAGATTGGGAGACCCAGTACTTC.

The rearrangement uses TRBV27 and TRBJ2-3; no reliable D call. The V gene lost 4 bases and the J gene lost 1 base, with 12 bases spanning the gap. CDR1 MNHEY and CDR2 SMNVEV come from the germline V gene (reference sequence). The CDR3 extends over 15 amino acids. The CDR3 sequence: CASSSSPFGTDTQYF. The CDR3 nucleotides are TGTGCCAGCAGTTCGAGTCCATTTGGCACAGATACGCAGTATTTT.

Note on this clone: This sample also contains other DNA sequences that code for the same CDR3. This chain joins TRBV4-1 and TRBJ1-5; D remains ambiguous. CDR1 and CDR2 (germline): MGHRA, YSYEKL. V lost 0 bases and J lost 5, with 5 bases in between. The CDR3 runs to 13 residues. The CDR3 region is CASSQERDQPQHF. The CDR3 DNA reads TGCGCCAGCAGCCAAGAAAGGGATCAGCCCCAGCATTTT.

Note on this clone: Other DNA sequences of this sample code for an identical CDR3. The V gene is TRBV5-1, the J gene TRBJ2-1; 11 bases fit TRBD2. CDR1 SGHRS and CDR2 YFSETQ come from the germline V gene. The CDR3 has 16 residues. With V trimmed by 0 bases and J by 4 bases, 3 bases remained unmatched. The CDR3 bases are TGCGCCAGCAGCTTGGAAGGGACTAGCGGTTACAATGAGCAGTTCTTC. This codes for CASSLEGTSGYNEQFF.

This sequence joins TRBV10-3 and TRBJ1-5, with TRBD1 matching over 8 bases. J gave up 2 bases and V 3 bases, and 9 bases lay outside the gene matches. The CDR3 is 17 amino acids. Germline CDR1 reads ENHRY; CDR2 reads SYGVKD. The CDR3 nucleotides read TGTGCCATCAGTGACCCCGACAGGGGCGGAGGCAATCAGCCCCAGCATTTT. This gives the protein CAISDPDRGGGNQPQHF.

As to this clone: Different DNA sequences within this sample yield the same CDR3. This chain links TRBV30 with TRBJ1-4, with TRBD1 matching 10 bases. Germline V gene data show CDR1 as GTSNPN and CDR2 as SVGIG (reference sequence). The CDR3 is 13 residues long. Trimming took 3 bases from V and 7 from J; bases not matched to a gene: 2. The CDR3 here is CAWSGTGVEKLFF. CDR3 nucleotides: TGTGCCTGGAGCGGGACAGGGGTTGAAAAACTGTTTTTT.

This sequence joins TRBV19 and TRBJ1-6, with 11 bases lining up with TRBD1. Unmatched junction bases numbered 7, after V lost 8 bases and J lost 7 bases. In germline, CDR1 is LNHDA, CDR2 SQIVND (reference sequence). The CDR3 is 15 amino acids. The CDR3 DNA is TGTGCCAGTGCAAGGACAGGGGGCCAAAATTCACCCCTCCACTTT. Encoded protein: CASARTGGQNSPLHF. Full variable domain (missing parts from reference TRBV19 and TRBJ1-6): DGGITQSPKYLFRKEGQNVTLSCEQNLNHDAMYWYRQDPGQGLRLIYYSQIVNDFQKGDIAEGYSVSREKKESFPLTVTSAQKNPTAFYLCASARTGGQNSPLHFGNGTRLTVT.